This T cell receptor beta chain was sequenced in a study of cytomegalovirus exposure and HLA in healthy donors. The wider study: It was reported in a later analysis that the same platform had been used for the 120 validation repertoires as for the 666 first-cohort repertoires.

As to this clone: Its target is unknown.

Findings and limits, study-wide: Listed as cytomegalovirus-associated were 150 or so TCR beta chains. The tendency of first-cohort TCR clusters to co-occur in the 100 to 150 validation repertoires emerged from a later analysis.

The method was immunoSEQ multiplex PCR; TCRdb's version includes in-frame clones alone and lacks a portion of them. The sample lists some 270,000 clones; approximately 86% were seen once. The CDR3 totals 15 residues. V shed 1 base and J 6 bases; nucleotides not matched to a gene: 7. Germline-derived CDR1 and CDR2 are SGHRS and YFSETQ. Donors were drawn from the roughly 120-subject validation cohort, separate from the roughly 700-subject first cohort. The genes are TRBV5-1 and TRBJ2-3; 8 bases are a match to TRBD2. This TCR was sampled from a woman aged 18-30 years in good health and CMV-seronegative. Sequenced: PBMCs. The CDR3 region is CASSLTGRGEDTQYF. In DNA, the CDR3 is TGCGCCAGCAGCTTGACCGGGAGGGGAGAGGATACGCAGTATTTT.